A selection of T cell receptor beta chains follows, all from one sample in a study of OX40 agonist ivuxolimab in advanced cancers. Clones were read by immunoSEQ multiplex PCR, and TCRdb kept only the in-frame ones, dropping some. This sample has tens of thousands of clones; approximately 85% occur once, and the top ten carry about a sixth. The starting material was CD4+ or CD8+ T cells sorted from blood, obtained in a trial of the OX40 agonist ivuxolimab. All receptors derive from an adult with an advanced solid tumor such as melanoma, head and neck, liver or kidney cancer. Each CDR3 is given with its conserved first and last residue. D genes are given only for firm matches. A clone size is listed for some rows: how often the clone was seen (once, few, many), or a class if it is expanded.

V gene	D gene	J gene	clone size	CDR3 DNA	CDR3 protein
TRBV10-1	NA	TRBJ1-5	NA	TGCGCCAGCAGTGAGTGGCGGAAGAAGAGTCAGCCCCAGCATTTT	CASSEWRKKSQPQHF
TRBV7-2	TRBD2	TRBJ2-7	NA	TGTGCCAGCAGCTTGGGTAGCGGGAGCTACGAGCAGTACTTC	CASSLGSGSYEQYF
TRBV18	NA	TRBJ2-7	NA	TGTGCCAGCTCACCTCGTCAGGGTGACGAGCAGTACTTC	CASSPRQGDEQYF
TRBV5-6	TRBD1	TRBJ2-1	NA	TGTGCCAGCCAGCAGGGACAGTTCGTTGGGAATGAGCAGTTCTTC	CASQQGQFVGNEQFF
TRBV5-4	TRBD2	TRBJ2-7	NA	TGTGCCAGCAGCTCGGGGCTAGCGGAGGTCTACGAGCAGTACTTC	CASSSGLAEVYEQYF
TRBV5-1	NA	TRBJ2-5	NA	TGCGCCAGCAGCTTGTTTGCAGGTGAAGAGACCCAGTACTTC	CASSLFAGEETQYF
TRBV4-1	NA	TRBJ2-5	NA	TGCGCCAGCAGCCAAGATGGCACGGCCCTGGAGACCCAGTACTTC	CASSQDGTALETQYF
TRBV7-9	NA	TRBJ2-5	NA	TGTGCCAGCAGCTTAACGGAGACCCAGTACTTC	CASSLTETQYF
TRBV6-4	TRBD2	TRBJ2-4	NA	TGTGCCAGCAGGGGACTAGCGGGGGTAGCCAAAAACATTCAGTACTTC	CASRGLAGVAKNIQYF
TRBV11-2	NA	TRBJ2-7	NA	TGTGCCAGCAGCTTAGACGGGCGGGACGACTTCTCCTACGAGCAGTACTTC	CASSLDGRDDFSYEQYF
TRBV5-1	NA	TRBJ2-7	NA	TGCGCCAGCAGTGGGGAATACGAGCAGTACTTC	CASSGEYEQYF
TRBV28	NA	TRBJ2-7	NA	TGTGCCAGCAGTTTGAGGCAGGGATCCTACGAGCAGTACTTC	CASSLRQGSYEQYF
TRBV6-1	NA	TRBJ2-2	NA	TGTGCCAGCAGTGTTTTCGGGACGGCAAACACCGGGGAGCTGTTTTTT	CASSVFGTANTGELFF
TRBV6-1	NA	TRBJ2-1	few	TGTGCCAGCAGTGGACGGATAATCTCCTACAATGAGCAGTTCTTC	CASSGRIISYNEQFF
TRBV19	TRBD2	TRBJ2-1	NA	TGTGCCAGTAGTATACAGCGGGACTCCTACAATGAGCAGTTCTTC	CASSIQRDSYNEQFF
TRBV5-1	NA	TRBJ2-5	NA	TGCGCCAGCAAACCGGACGTACAAGAGACCCAGTACTTC	CASKPDVQETQYF
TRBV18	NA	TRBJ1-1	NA	TGTGCCAGCTCACCGGGGGCAGAAATGAACACTGAAGCTTTCTTT	CASSPGAEMNTEAFF
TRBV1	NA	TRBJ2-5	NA	TGCACCAGCAGCCAAGATTTGCGGGGCGCCGGTGAGACCCAGTACTTC	CTSSQDLRGAGETQYF